This TCR beta chain was observed in a study of T cell responses to AZD1222 COVID-19 vaccine. Whole-study findings and limits: The study found vaccine-associated CD4 TCRs spanning spike, dominant at 160-218 and 743-854. Just a handful of AZD1222 recipients were seropositive at baseline. Within unmutated variant regions lay the reported targets of nearly half of spike-specific TCRs. Clonal diversity may have been underestimated in mostly white British donors.

With respect to this clone: Antigen specificity is unknown.

V was clipped by 4 bases and J by 0 bases, with 13 bases between them. The CDR3 has 16 amino acids. Germline CDR1 reads LNHNV; CDR2 reads YYDKDF (reference sequence). The data were produced by immunoSEQ multiplex PCR, yet TCRdb's version contains in-frame clones alone and is incomplete. The sample lists more than 100,000 clones, roughly 84% occurring once. The starting material was peripheral blood, obtained on day 0 of AZD1222 vaccination. The gene calls are TRBV15 and TRBJ1-3, with TRBD1 as a possible D gene (5 bases). This sequence was found in an adult in good health. CDR3 bases: TGTGCCACCAGCATGGGGGGACGAATCTCTGGAAACACCATATATTTT. Protein sequence: CATSMGGRISGNTIYF.